Listed below are T cell receptor beta chains from one sample, sequenced in a study of blood T cell repertoires in COVID-19. The protocol was immunoSEQ multiplex PCR, while the TCRdb copy is restricted to in-frame clones and leaves out a portion. Of 200,000 to 250,000 clones in the sample, about 85% were seen once. The sample taken for sequencing was PBMCs or T cells enriched from blood (not recorded which). The receptors were gathered from a woman aged 30 to 39 with acute COVID-19. CDR3s include the opening cysteine and the closing phenylalanine or tryptophan. A D gene is named only where the DNA matches it firmly. Clone size is shown for a subset of rows, as once, few, many or a class of expanded clone.

>TRBJ1-6|TRBV2|NA|TRBD1
TGTGCCAGCAGTGACGACAGGGGTTTCTCACCCCTCCACTTT
CASSDDRGFSPLHF
>TRBJ2-3|TRBV4-3|NA|NA
TGCGCCAGCAGCCAAGCGCAGTCCACAGATACGCAGTATTTT
CASSQAQSTDTQYF
>TRBJ2-1|TRBV5-4|NA|TRBD1
TGTGCCAGCAGCTTGGACTGGACAGGGAGGAATGAGCAGTTCTTC
CASSLDWTGRNEQFF
>TRBJ2-5|TRBV7-2|NA|NA
TGTGCCAGCAGCTTAGATCTTATCGGGACCCAGTACTTC
CASSLDLIGTQYF
>TRBJ2-3|TRBV18|NA|NA
TGTGCCAGCTCACCATATGGCCCTTCGACGCAGTATTTT
CASSPYGPSTQYF
>TRBJ1-2|TRBV30|NA|NA
TGTGCCTGGAGTGCCCCTGAGACACCAACTAACTATGGCTACACCTTC
CAWSAPETPTNYGYTF
>TRBJ2-3|TRBV6-2/TRBV6-3|NA|TRBD2
TGTGCCAGCAGTACGGGGGAAGGGGGACTAGCGGGACTCGCAGATACGCAGTATTTT
CASSTGEGGLAGLADTQYF
>TRBJ2-7|TRBV4-1|NA|NA
TGCGCCAGCAGCCAAGGACATTCGGCCCGGGGAGGCGAGCAGTACTTC
CASSQGHSARGGEQYF
>TRBJ1-1|TRBV20-1|NA|NA
TGCTCGGGGCCAGGGGTCACTGAAGCTTTCTTT
CSGPGVTEAFF
>TRBJ1-4|TRBV15|NA|NA
TGTGCCACCAGCAGGCGACAGCGAGAAAAACTGTTTTTT
CATSRRQREKLFF
>TRBJ1-3|TRBV28|NA|TRBD1
TGTGCCAGCAGTTTTCCCTCAAACAGGGGGATGGCTGGAAACACCATATATTTT
CASSFPSNRGMAGNTIYF
>TRBJ1-1|TRBV30|NA|TRBD1
TGTGCCTGGAGTGTAAGGGGGCGCGGGAACACTGAAGCTTTCTTT
CAWSVRGRGNTEAFF
>TRBJ2-1|TRBV14|NA|NA
TGTGCCAGCAGCCAAGGGGGAGGTTACAATGAGCAGTTCTTC
CASSQGGGYNEQFF
>TRBJ2-7|TRBV7-8|NA|TRBD2
TGTGCCAGCAGCTTAGAGCCGGGTTTGGGACTAGCGGGGTACGAGCAGTACTTC
CASSLEPGLGLAGYEQYF
>TRBJ1-5|TRBV7-6|once|NA
TGTGCCAGCAGCTTAGGTCCAGGTAATCAGCCCCAGCATTTT
CASSLGPGNQPQHF
>TRBJ2-2|TRBV5-1|NA|TRBD2
TGCGCCAGCAGCTTGTTTAGCGGGAGCAGAGGCGGGGAGCTGTTTTTT
CASSLFSGSRGGELFF
>TRBJ2-5|TRBV30|NA|NA
TGTGCCTGGAGTGTACTCGGGAGAGAGACCCAGTACTTC
CAWSVLGRETQYF
>TRBJ2-3|TRBV4-2|NA|NA
TGTGCCAGCAGCCAAGAACCAGGGGCAGATACGCAGTATTTT
CASSQEPGADTQYF
>TRBJ1-2|TRBV4-1|NA|TRBD1
TGCGCCAGCAGCCAAGCCGGGACAGGGGGCTATGGCTACACCTTC
CASSQAGTGGYGYTF
>TRBJ2-7|TRBV28|NA|NA
TGTGCCAGCAGCCCAGGGGGGTCAGACGAGCAGTACTTC
CASSPGGSDEQYF
>TRBJ2-2|TRBV7-9|NA|TRBD2
TGTGCCAGCAGCTCCCCCGTTACCGGGACTAGCGGGTGGGCAGGGGAGCTGTTTTTT
CASSSPVTGTSGWAGELFF
>TRBJ1-5|TRBV6-1|NA|TRBD1
TGTGCCAGCAGAACACAGGGGAGCAATCAGCCCCAGCATTTT
CASRTQGSNQPQHF
>TRBJ2-1|TRBV28|NA|NA
TGTGCCAGCAGGGCTCGGGACACCGAGCAGTTCTTC
CASRARDTEQFF
>TRBJ2-2|TRBV15|NA|TRBD2
TGTGCCACCAGCAGATCGGGACTACTCAACACCGGGGAGCTGTTTTTT
CATSRSGLLNTGELFF
>TRBJ2-1|TRBV2|once|TRBD1
TGTGCCAGCATCCGGGACAGGGGTTATAATGAGCAGTTCTTC
CASIRDRGYNEQFF
>TRBJ1-3|TRBV11-2|once|NA
TGTGCCAGCAGAAAAGTGCAGGGCCGAGGAAACACCATATATTTT
CASRKVQGRGNTIYF
>TRBJ1-3|TRBV5-4|NA|NA
TGTGCCAGCAGCTTCGGCCGAACCCCGGGGGATGGAAACACCATATATTTT
CASSFGRTPGDGNTIYF
>TRBJ1-6|TRBV7-6|NA|NA
TGTGCCAGCAGCTCCCTGACACCGGGGAATTCACCCCTCCACTTT
CASSSLTPGNSPLHF
>TRBJ2-5|TRBV19|NA|NA
TGTGCCAGTAGACCTGGTCCGAGGGAAACCCAGTACTTC
CASRPGPRETQYF
>TRBJ2-5|TRBV3-1/TRBV3-2|NA|TRBD1
TGTGCCAGCAGCCAAGGACAGGGGCGATACCAAGAGACCCAGTACTTC
CASSQGQGRYQETQYF
>TRBJ1-4|TRBV2|NA|NA
TGTGCCAGCACGGGCAGGGTTGAAAAACTGTTTTTT
CASTGRVEKLFF
>TRBJ1-1|TRBV5-3|NA|NA
TGTGCCAGAAGCTTGAACGGAGTGAACACTGAAGCTTTCTTT
CARSLNGVNTEAFF
>TRBJ2-5|TRBV21-1|once|NA
TGTGCCAGCAGCAAAGTTGAAGGACAGGGGGTTCAAGAGACCCAGTACTTC
CASSKVEGQGVQETQYF
>TRBJ2-1|TRBV11-1|NA|TRBD2
TGTGCCAGCAGCTTAGATGCTAGCGGGAGGGGGCAGTTCTTC
CASSLDASGRGQFF
>TRBJ1-2|TRBV2|once|NA
TGTGCCAGCAGCGAAATGACAGTAACCTATGGCTACACCTTC
CASSEMTVTYGYTF
>TRBJ2-1|TRBV7-9|NA|NA
TGTGCCAGCAGCTTGCAGGGTCGAGGTCATGAGCAGTTCTTC
CASSLQGRGHEQFF
>TRBJ2-3|TRBV9|NA|NA
TGTGCCAGCAGCTTCTCAGACAGGGATACGCAGTATTTT
CASSFSDRDTQYF
>TRBJ1-2|TRBV6-5|NA|NA
TGTGCCAGCGTTAAGGGGGATGACAACTATGGCTACACCTTC
CASVKGDDNYGYTF
>TRBJ2-3|TRBV5-1|NA|NA
TGCGCCAGCAGCACCGGGGTTAGGGGCACAGATACGCAGTATTTT
CASSTGVRGTDTQYF
>TRBJ2-7|TRBV28|NA|TRBD1
TGTGCCAGCAGTTTAGGGACAGTCTACGAGCAGTACTTC
CASSLGTVYEQYF
>TRBJ1-5|TRBV5-4|NA|TRBD1
TGTGCCACGCGACGACAGGGAAGCAATCAGCCCCAGCATTTT
CATRRQGSNQPQHF
>TRBJ1-5|TRBV28|few|NA
TGTGCCAGCTCTTCGGACAGCCACCGCCTAGGCAATCAGCCCCAGCATTTT
CASSSDSHRLGNQPQHF
>TRBJ2-2|TRBV5-4|NA|TRBD1
TGTGCCAGCAGCTTGGCGGGACAGGGGAGATCCGGGGAGCTGTTTTTT
CASSLAGQGRSGELFF
>TRBJ2-5|TRBV13|few|NA
TGTGCCAGCAGCTTACTCCGGGAGCAAGAGACCCAGTACTTC
CASSLLREQETQYF
>TRBJ1-4|TRBV28|NA|NA
TGTGCCAGCAAAACTCAGGGAAGCAGATATGAAAAACTGTTTTTT
CASKTQGSRYEKLFF
>TRBJ1-6|TRBV19|NA|NA
TGTGCCAGTAGTATTGCCCGGACAGATAATTCACCCCTCCACTTT
CASSIARTDNSPLHF
>TRBJ1-1|TRBV19|few|NA
TGTGCCAGTAAGAAGGAGGCAGCCCGCCCCACTGAAGCTTTCTTT
CASKKEAARPTEAFF
>TRBJ1-4|TRBV5-8|NA|NA
TGTGCCAGCAGCTTGGGGCGGGGGGGGCCTGAAAAACTGTTTTTT
CASSLGRGGPEKLFF
>TRBJ2-7|TRBV19|NA|NA
TGTGCCAGTTCCGCCGGGGACACTCAAACCTACGAGCAGTACTTC
CASSAGDTQTYEQYF
>TRBJ2-7|TRBV3-1/TRBV3-2|NA|NA
TGTGCCAGCAGCCAAGATACATCCGCCTTCTACGAGCAGTACTTC
CASSQDTSAFYEQYF
>TRBJ2-1|TRBV27|NA|TRBD2
TGTGCCAGCAGTTTATCGTCTAGCGGGAGGACCTACAATGAGCAGTTCTTC
CASSLSSSGRTYNEQFF
>TRBJ1-5|TRBV19|NA|TRBD1
TGTGCCAGTAGACAGGACAGGGGCAGCAATCAGCCCCAGCATTTT
CASRQDRGSNQPQHF
>TRBJ2-1|TRBV29-1|NA|TRBD1
TGCAGCGTTGCAGGGGGTAGCTCCTACAATGAGCAGTTCTTC
CSVAGGSSYNEQFF
>TRBJ2-2|TRBV14|NA|NA
TGTGCCAGCAGCTCTACAGGGGGGGCCCCTAACACCGGGGAGCTGTTTTTT
CASSSTGGAPNTGELFF